Listed here are 15 T cell receptor beta chains from one sample, sequenced in a study of blood T cells in healthy people across ages. The second PCR ran roughly 6 to 11 cycles with a sample-barcoded 5' primer and J-beta primers. TCRdb re-called the 5' RACE reads through MiXCR, storing one row per CDR3 protein. The sample has over 1,300,000 distinct CDR3 sequences, roughly 59% seen once. The sample comprised blood. The receptors derive from a man aged 18 to 35 in good health.

The V call is TRBV4-1, the J call TRBJ2-2; D gene ambiguous. CDR1 and CDR2 from the germline V gene are MGHRA and YSYEKL. V dropped 1 base and J dropped 4 bases, with 4 bases sitting between them. The CDR3 covers 13 residues. The CDR3 spells CASSQVPTGELFF. The DNA for the CDR3 is TGCGCCAGCAGCCAAGTGCCCACCGGGGAGCTGTTTTTT.

The V and J genes are TRBV4-3 and TRBJ1-2; 9 nucleotides match TRBD1. J gave up 5 bases and V 0 bases, and 7 bases lay outside the gene matches. The CDR3 has 16 amino acids. The germline CDR1 and CDR2 sequences are LGHNA and YSLEER. The CDR3 DNA is TGCGCCAGCAGCCAAGAGGGAAGGGACAGGGTATATGGCTACACCTTC. Its translation: CASSQEGRDRVYGYTF.

This CDR3 reads CSAILAGLTYEQYF. The CDR3 DNA reads TGCAGTGCTATACTAGCGGGACTAACCTACGAGCAGTACTTC. The rearrangement joins TRBV20-1 to TRBJ2-7, with TRBD2 identical over 10 bases. The junction had 5 bases not matched to a gene; V was cut back by 4 bases and J by 2 bases. The CDR3 is 14 amino acids. From germline, CDR1 is DFQATT and CDR2 SNEGSKA (reference sequence).

The chain couples TRBV12-3 or TRBV12-4 to TRBJ1-1; D is perhaps TRBD1 (5 bases). The CDR3 is 14 amino acids. With 6 bases removed from V and 2 bases from J, the gap between germline ends came to 13 bases. The CDR3 sequence is CASRLPGPNTEAFF. The CDR3 DNA sequence: TGTGCCAGCAGGCTGCCGGGACCTAACACTGAAGCTTTCTTT.

The genes are TRBV5-1 and TRBJ1-2; D remains unclear. The CDR3 spans 18 residues. V was trimmed by 2 bases and J by 2 bases, leaving 22 bases between them. CDR1 is SGHRS and CDR2 is YFSETQ in the germline V gene. The chain's CDR3 is CASSFGVLPEGRNYGYTF. CDR3 nucleotide sequence: TGCGCCAGCAGCTTCGGCGTCCTCCCCGAGGGCAGAAACTATGGCTACACCTTC.

The chain combines TRBV10-3 with TRBJ2-3, with a tentative D call TRBD2 (7 bases). In germline, CDR1 is ENHRY, CDR2 SYGVKD. The CDR3 loop spans 14 amino acids. The V and J ends lost 8 bases and 2 bases respectively, with 14 bases between them. CDR3 coding DNA: TGTGCCATCGGTGCGGGGGCTACCACAGATACGCAGTATTTT. This gives the protein CAIGAGATTDTQYF.

Concerning this clonotype: A junction end diverges from the germline sequence, so it may reflect a read error. The rearrangement joins TRBV5-1 to TRBJ2-5; 10 bases are a match to TRBD1. Per germline, CDR1 SGHRS and CDR2 YFSETQ. The CDR3 loop spans 15 amino acids. CDR3 in amino acids: CTSSLRQGARETQYF. CDR3 bases: TGCACCAGCAGCTTAAGACAGGGGGCAAGGGAGACCCAGTACTTC.

The CDR3 spells CASSLSREYGGETQYF. In DNA form, the CDR3 reads TGCGCCAGCAGCTTGTCCCGGGAGTACGGGGGGGAGACCCAGTACTTC. The chain employs TRBV5-1 and TRBJ2-5, with 7 bases identical to TRBD2. Trimming at V came to 1 base and at J to 5 bases, leaving 11 bases not matched to a gene. CDR1 and CDR2 from the germline V gene are SGHRS and YFSETQ. The length of the CDR3 is 16 residues.

The gene calls are TRBV29-1 and TRBJ1-1; D not resolved. The CDR3 length is 12 residues. The V gene lost 0 bases and the J gene lost 0 bases, with 2 bases spanning the gap. Per the germline V gene, CDR1 is SQVTM and CDR2 is ANQGSEA. The CDR3 loop reads CSVEDMNTEAFF. Written as DNA, the CDR3 is TGCAGCGTTGAAGATATGAACACTGAAGCTTTCTTT.

V gene TRBV13 combines with J gene TRBJ2-1, with TRBD2 identical over 10 bases. V shed 6 bases and J 6 bases; nucleotides not matched to a gene: 8. CDR3 length: 15 amino acids. Per the germline V gene, CDR1 is PRHDT and CDR2 is FYEKMQ (reference sequence). The chain's CDR3 is CASRLSGRSRNEQFF. The CDR3 nucleotides are TGTGCCAGCAGGCTTAGCGGGAGGTCTCGCAATGAGCAGTTCTTC.

The V gene is TRBV10-3, the J gene TRBJ1-1; perhaps TRBD1 as D (6 bases). Per the germline V gene, CDR1 is ENHRY and CDR2 is SYGVKD. With 4 bases removed from V and 0 bases from J, the gap between germline ends came to 9 bases. The CDR3 sequence is 14 residues long. Here the CDR3 DNA reads TGTGCCATCAGTGGCGGACAGCTGAACACTGAAGCTTTCTTT. This sequence encodes CAISGGQLNTEAFF.

The chain joins TRBV2 to TRBJ2-2, with 8 bases identical to TRBD1. Trimming took 5 bases from V and 2 from J; bases not matched to a gene: 4. This CDR3 region has 15 residues. Germline V gives CDR1 SNHLY, CDR2 FYNNEI. The CDR3 DNA reads as TGTGCCAGCAGTTATGACAGGGGTAACACCGGGGAGCTGTTTTTT. This sequence encodes CASSYDRGNTGELFF.

The rearrangement links TRBV6-5 to TRBJ2-7; 10 positions match TRBD1. Germline V gene lookup returns CDR1 MNHEY and CDR2 SVGAGI. The CDR3 has 19 residues. V was pared by 0 bases and J by 5 bases, with 16 bases of the junction left unmatched. CDR3 loop: CASSYSGTGVSSVGHEQYF. CDR3 DNA sequence: TGTGCCAGCAGTTACTCCGGGACAGGGGTCAGTAGCGTGGGCCACGAGCAGTACTTC.

V and J are TRBV2 and TRBJ1-5; D not resolved. The length of the CDR3 is 14 residues. Between the trimmed V and J ends, which lost 6 bases and 0 bases, there was a span of 9 bases. CDR1 and CDR2 from the germline V gene are SNHLY and FYNNEI. CDR3: CASRLEYSNQPQHF. The CDR3 coding sequence is TGTGCCAGCAGGCTGGAATATAGCAATCAGCCCCAGCATTTT.

About this clonotype itself: A read error may produce the germline difference seen at one junction end. The chain couples TRBV24-1 to TRBJ1-2, with D possibly being TRBD1 (5 bases). The CDR3 is 13 amino acids. Germline CDR1 KGHDR, CDR2 SFDVKD. The DNA for the CDR3 is TGTGTCACCAGCACTGACAGCGCGCGCGGCTACACCTTC. This gives the protein CVTSTDSARGYTF.